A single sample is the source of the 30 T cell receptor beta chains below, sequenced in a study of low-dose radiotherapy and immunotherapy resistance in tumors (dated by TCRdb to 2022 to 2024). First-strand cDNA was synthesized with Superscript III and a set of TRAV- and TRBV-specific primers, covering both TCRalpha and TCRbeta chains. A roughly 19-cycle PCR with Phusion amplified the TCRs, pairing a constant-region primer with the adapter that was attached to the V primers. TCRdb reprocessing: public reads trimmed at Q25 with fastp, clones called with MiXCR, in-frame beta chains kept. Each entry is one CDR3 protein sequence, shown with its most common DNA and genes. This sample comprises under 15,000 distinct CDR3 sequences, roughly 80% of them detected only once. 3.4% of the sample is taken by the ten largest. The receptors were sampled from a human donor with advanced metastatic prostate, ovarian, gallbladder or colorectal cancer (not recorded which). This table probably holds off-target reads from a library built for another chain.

The DNA of the CDR3 is TGTGCCTGTAAAAAAGCGGGAGGTACCTACAATGAGCAGTTCTTC. Amino acid sequence: CACKKAGGTYNEQFF. The chain couples TRBV28 to TRBJ2-1; 9 bases fit TRBD2. V trimming: 11 bases; J trimming: 2 bases; junction bases outside the gene matches: 10. This CDR3 is built from 15 residues. Germline V gene data show CDR1 as MDHEN and CDR2 as SYDVKM.

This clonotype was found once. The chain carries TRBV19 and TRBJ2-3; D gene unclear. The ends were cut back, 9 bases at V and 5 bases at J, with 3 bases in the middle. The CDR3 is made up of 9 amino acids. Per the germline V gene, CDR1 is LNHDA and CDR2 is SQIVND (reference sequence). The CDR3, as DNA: TGTGCCAGCGGAGATACGCAGTATTTT. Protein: CASGDTQYF.

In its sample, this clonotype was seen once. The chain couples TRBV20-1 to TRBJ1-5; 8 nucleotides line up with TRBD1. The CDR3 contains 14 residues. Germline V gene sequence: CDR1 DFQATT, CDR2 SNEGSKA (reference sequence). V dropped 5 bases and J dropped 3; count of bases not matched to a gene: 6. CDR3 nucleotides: TGCAGTGCTGGGGGACAGGTTTACAATCAGCCCCAGCATTTT. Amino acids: CSAGGQVYNQPQHF.

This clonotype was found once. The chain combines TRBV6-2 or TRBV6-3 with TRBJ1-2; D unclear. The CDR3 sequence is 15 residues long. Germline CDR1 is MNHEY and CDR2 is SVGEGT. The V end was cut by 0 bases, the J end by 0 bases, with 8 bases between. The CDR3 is CASSYSVGTNYGYTF. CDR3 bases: TGTGCCAGCAGTTACTCAGTGGGAACTAACTATGGCTACACCTTC.

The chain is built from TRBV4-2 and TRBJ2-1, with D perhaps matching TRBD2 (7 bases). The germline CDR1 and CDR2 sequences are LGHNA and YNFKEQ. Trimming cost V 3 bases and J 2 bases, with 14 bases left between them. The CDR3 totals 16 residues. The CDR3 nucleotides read TGTGCCAGCAGCCAGGGAGGGGGTATCACCTACAATGAGCAGTTCTTC. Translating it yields CASSQGGGITYNEQFF.

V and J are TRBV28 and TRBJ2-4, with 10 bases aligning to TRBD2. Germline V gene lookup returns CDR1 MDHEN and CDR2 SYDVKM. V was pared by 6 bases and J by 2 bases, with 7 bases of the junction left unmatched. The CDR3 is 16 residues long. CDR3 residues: CASSPEREGTKNIQYF. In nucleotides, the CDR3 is TGTGCCAGCAGCCCCGAGCGGGAGGGGACCAAAAACATTCAGTACTTC.

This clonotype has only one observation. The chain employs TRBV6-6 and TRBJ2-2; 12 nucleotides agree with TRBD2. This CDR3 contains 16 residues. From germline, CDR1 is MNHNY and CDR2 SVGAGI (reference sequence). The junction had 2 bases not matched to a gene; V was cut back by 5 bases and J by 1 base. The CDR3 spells CASSETSGRNTGELFF. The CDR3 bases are TGTGCCAGCAGTGAGACTAGCGGGAGGAACACCGGGGAGCTGTTTTTT.

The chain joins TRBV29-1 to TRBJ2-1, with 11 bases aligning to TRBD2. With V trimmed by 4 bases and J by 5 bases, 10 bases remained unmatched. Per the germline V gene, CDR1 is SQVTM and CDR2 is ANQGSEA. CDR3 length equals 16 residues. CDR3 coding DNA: TGCAGCGTTGGGACAGACCGACTAGCGGGAAACAATGAGCAGTTCTTC. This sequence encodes CSVGTDRLAGNNEQFF.

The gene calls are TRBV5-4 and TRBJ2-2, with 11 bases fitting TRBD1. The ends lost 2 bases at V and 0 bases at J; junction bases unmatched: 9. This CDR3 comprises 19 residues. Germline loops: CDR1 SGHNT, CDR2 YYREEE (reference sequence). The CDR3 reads CASSFPPGQGDTNTGELFF. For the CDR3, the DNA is TGTGCCAGCAGCTTTCCCCCGGGACAGGGGGATACGAACACCGGGGAGCTGTTTTTT.

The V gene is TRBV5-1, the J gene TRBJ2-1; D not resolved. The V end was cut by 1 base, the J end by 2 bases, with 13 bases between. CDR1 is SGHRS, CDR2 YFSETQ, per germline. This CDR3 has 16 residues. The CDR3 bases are TGCGCCAGCAGCTTGTCGATGGGAAGTACCTACAATGAGCAGTTCTTC. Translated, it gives CASSLSMGSTYNEQFF. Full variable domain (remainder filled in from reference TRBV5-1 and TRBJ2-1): KAGVTQTPRYLIKTRGQQVTLSCSPISGHRSVSWYQQTPGQGLQFLFEYFSETQRNKGNFPGRFSGRQFSNSRSEMNVSTLELGDSALYLCASSLSMGSTYNEQFFGPGTRLTVL.

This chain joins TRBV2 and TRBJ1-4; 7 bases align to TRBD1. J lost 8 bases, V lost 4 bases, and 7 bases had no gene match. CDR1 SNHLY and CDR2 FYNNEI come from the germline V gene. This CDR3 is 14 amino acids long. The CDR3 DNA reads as TGTGCCAGCAGTGGACAGGGAGGGGGAGAAAAACTGTTTTTT. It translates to CASSGQGGGEKLFF.

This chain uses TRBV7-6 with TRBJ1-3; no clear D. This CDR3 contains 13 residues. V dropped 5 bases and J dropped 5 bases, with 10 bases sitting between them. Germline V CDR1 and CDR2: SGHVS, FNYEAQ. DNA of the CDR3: TGTGCCAGCAGCCCCAACCAGAGAAACACCATATATTTT. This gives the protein CASSPNQRNTIYF.

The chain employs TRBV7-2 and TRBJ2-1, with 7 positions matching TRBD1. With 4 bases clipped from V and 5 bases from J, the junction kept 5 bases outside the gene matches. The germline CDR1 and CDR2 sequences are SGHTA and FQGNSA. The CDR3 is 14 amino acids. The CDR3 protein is CASSSRTGNNEQFF. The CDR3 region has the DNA TGTGCCAGCAGCTCCAGGACAGGAAACAATGAGCAGTTCTTC.

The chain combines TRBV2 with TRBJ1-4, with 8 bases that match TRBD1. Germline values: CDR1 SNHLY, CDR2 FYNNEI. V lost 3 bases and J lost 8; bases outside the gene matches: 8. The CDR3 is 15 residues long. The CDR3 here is CASSDRGQGKEKLFF. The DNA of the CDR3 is TGTGCCAGCAGTGACCGAGGACAGGGTAAAGAAAAACTGTTTTTT.

Here the CDR3 DNA reads TGTGCCAGCAGCTTAAGGCCCTTACTAGCGGGAGTCAATGAGCAGTTCTTC. This codes for CASSLRPLLAGVNEQFF. This chain connects TRBV11-1 to TRBJ2-1; 11 nucleotides align to TRBD2. With 2 bases clipped from V and 6 bases from J, the junction kept 9 bases outside the gene matches. CDR3 length equals 17 residues. From germline, CDR1 is SGHAT and CDR2 FQDESV (reference sequence).

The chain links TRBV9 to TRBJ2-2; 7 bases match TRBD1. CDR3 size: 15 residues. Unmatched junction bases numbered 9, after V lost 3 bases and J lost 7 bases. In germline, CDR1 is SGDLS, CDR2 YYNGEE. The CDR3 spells CASSAPTGMDGELFF. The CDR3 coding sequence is TGTGCCAGCAGCGCCCCGACAGGGATGGACGGGGAGCTGTTTTTT.

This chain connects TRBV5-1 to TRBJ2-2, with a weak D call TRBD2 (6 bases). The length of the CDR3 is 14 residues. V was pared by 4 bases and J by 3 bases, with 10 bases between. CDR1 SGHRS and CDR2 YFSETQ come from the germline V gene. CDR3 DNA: TGCGCCAGCAGCCTGCGGGGAGACACCGGGGAGCTGTTTTTT. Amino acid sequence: CASSLRGDTGELFF.

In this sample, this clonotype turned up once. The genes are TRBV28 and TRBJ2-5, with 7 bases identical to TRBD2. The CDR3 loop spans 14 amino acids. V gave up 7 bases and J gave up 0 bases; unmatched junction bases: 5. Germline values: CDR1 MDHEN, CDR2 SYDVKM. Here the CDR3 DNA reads TGTGCCAGCAACCGCCGGGAGGACCAAGAGACCCAGTACTTC. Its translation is CASNRREDQETQYF.

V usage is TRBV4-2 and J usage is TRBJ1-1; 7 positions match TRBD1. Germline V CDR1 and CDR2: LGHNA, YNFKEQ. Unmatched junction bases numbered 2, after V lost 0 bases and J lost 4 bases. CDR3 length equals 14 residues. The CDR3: CASSQETGSTEAFF. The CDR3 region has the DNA TGTGCCAGCAGCCAAGAGACAGGGAGCACTGAAGCTTTCTTT.

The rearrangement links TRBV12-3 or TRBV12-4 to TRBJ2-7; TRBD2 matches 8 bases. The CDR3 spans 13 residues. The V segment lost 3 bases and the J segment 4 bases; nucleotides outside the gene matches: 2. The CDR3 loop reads CASSFGLAYEQYF. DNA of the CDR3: TGTGCCAGCAGTTTTGGACTAGCTTACGAGCAGTACTTC.

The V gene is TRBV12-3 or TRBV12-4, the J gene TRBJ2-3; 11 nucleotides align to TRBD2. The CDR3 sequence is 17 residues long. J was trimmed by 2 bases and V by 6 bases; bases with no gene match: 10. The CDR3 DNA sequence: TGTGCCAGCAGCGGTTCGACTAGCGGGGTTTACACAGATACGCAGTATTTT. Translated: CASSGSTSGVYTDTQYF.

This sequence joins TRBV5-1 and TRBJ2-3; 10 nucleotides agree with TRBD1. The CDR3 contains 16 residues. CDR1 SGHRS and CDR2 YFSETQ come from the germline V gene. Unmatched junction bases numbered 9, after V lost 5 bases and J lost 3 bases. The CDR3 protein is CASRMGQGPRTDTQYF. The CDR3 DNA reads TGCGCCAGCAGGATGGGACAGGGGCCTCGGACAGATACGCAGTATTTT.

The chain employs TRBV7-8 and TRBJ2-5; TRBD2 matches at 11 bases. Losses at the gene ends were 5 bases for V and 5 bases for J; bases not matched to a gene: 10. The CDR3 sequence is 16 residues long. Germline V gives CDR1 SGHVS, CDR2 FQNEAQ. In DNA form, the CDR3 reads TGTGCCAGCAGCCCCATAGGACTAGCGGGTTTGGAGACCCAGTACTTC. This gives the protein CASSPIGLAGLETQYF.

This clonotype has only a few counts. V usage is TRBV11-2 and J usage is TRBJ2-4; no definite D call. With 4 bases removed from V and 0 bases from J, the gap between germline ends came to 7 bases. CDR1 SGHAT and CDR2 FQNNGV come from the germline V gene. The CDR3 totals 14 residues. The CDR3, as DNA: TGTGCCAGCAGCTCGAGGCTAGCCAAAAACATTCAGTACTTC. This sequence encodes CASSSRLAKNIQYF.

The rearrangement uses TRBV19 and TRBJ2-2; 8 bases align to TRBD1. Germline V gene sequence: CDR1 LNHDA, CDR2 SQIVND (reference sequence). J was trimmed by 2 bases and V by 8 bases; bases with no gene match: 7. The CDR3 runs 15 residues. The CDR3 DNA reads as TGTGCCAGTTCCCAGACAGGGGATAACACCGGGGAGCTGTTTTTT. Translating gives CASSQTGDNTGELFF.

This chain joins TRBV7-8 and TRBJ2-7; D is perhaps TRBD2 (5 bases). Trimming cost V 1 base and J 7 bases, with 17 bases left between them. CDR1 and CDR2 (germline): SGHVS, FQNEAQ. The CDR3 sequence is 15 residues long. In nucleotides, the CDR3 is TGTGCCAGCAGCTTAGTTCGGGGTAGACCCTGGGAGCAGTACTTC. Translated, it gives CASSLVRGRPWEQYF.

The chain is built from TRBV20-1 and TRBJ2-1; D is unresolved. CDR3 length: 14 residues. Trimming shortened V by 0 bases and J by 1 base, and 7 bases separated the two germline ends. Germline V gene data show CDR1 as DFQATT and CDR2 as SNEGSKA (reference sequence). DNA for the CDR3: TGCAGTGCTAGAGACAAGGCTTCCTACAATGAGCAGTTCTTC. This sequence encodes CSARDKASYNEQFF.

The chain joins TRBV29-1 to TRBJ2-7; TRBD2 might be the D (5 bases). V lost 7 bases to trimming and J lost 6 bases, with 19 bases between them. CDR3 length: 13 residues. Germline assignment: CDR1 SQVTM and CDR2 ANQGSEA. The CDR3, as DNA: TGCAGCGCGTCGTATGGAGGTCCTGGCGAGCAGTACTTC. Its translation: CSASYGGPGEQYF.

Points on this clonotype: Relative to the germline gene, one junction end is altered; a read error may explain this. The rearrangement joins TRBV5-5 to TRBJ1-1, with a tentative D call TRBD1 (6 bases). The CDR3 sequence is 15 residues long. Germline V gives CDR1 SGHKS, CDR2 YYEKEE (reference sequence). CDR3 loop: CAGSLVQGMNTEAFF. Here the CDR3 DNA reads TGTGCCGGCAGCTTGGTTCAGGGGATGAACACTGAAGCTTTCTTT.

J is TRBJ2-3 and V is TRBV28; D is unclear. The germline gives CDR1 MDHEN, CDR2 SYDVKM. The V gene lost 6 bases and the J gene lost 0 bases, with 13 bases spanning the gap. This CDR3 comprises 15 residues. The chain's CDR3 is CASRRWVSSTDTQYF. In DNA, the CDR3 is TGTGCCAGCAGAAGATGGGTTTCTAGCACAGATACGCAGTATTTT.